The clone carrying this TCR beta chain has only a few counts. The antigen is unknown. This specimen belongs to a study of T-cell reconstitution after alpha-beta-depleted transplantation in children. Whole-study findings and limits: Recipient T cells and thymic progenitors that survived were the source of the high TCRbeta diversity seen at day 60 in some patients. By about two months after transplant, alpha-beta T cells reportedly arose from several hundred graft clones that had expanded. Most T-cell counts and diversity one year after the transplant came from T cells that were newly produced.

The CDR3 totals 14 residues. Germline CDR1 MNHEY, CDR2 SVGAGI. Deletions cut 2 bases from V and 2 bases from J, with 8 bases between. Preparation of the TCRbeta library used unique molecular identifiers. TCRdb itself ran the PCR reads through MiXCR, one entry per CDR3 protein. The profile covers around 200,000 distinct CDR3 sequences, with about 8.7% appearing a single time and 35% to 45% taken by the ten largest. The genes are TRBV6-5 and TRBJ2-3, with D uncertain. The sample in question was PBMCs, mostly from graft donor cells, obtained 360 days after TCRalphabeta/CD19-depleted stem cell transplant. This receptor was taken from a male patient aged 2-9 years who had a stem cell transplant for acute myeloid leukemia, so the T cells may come from the graft donor. CDR3 nucleotides: TGTGCCAGCAGTTACCTGGCCCCCACAGATACGCAGTATTTT. Amino acids: CASSYLAPTDTQYF.